The 22 T cell receptor beta chains below come from one sample, sequenced in a study of blood T cell repertoires in COVID-19. TCRdb keeps only in-frame clones here, not all; method: immunoSEQ multiplex PCR. The profile shows hundreds of thousands of clones, 70% to 90% of them singletons. Sequencing input: peripheral blood. These TCRs come from a woman in her twenties or thirties with active or convalescent COVID-19.

This sequence joins TRBV25-1 and TRBJ2-6, with D perhaps TRBD2 (6 bases). The V end lost 4 bases, the J end lost 2 bases, and 9 bases lay between the germline ends. Germline V gene sequence: CDR1 MGHDK, CDR2 SYGVNS. The CDR3 is 15 amino acids. CDR3 residues: CASSAGVTGANVLTF. The DNA for the CDR3 is TGTGCCAGCAGTGCGGGGGTGACTGGGGCCAACGTCCTGACTTTC.

The chain combines TRBV6-4 with TRBJ2-3, with TRBD1 matching over 8 bases. CDR3 length: 16 amino acids. With 6 bases clipped from V and 3 bases from J, the junction kept 11 bases outside the gene matches. Germline V gene sequence: CDR1 MRHNA, CDR2 SNTAGT. CDR3 nucleotide sequence: TGTGCCAGCAGCGAGTGGACAGGGTCGGGGACAGATACGCAGTATTTT. This codes for CASSEWTGSGTDTQYF.

The chain employs TRBV9 and TRBJ1-2, with D perhaps matching TRBD1 (5 bases). Germline values: CDR1 SGDLS, CDR2 YYNGEE. V was trimmed by 7 bases and J by 5 bases, leaving 24 bases between them. The CDR3 is 16 residues long. Written as DNA, the CDR3 is TGTGCCAGCTCCCAGGGCGAACAAGTAATTCCGTATGGCTACACCTTC. Its protein is CASSQGEQVIPYGYTF.

The chain is built from TRBV2 and TRBJ1-2; 9 bases align to TRBD1. With 4 bases clipped from V and 3 bases from J, the junction kept 9 bases outside the gene matches. The germline CDR1 and CDR2 sequences are SNHLY and FYNNEI. This CDR3 is built from 16 residues. CDR3 amino acids: CASSAFRDRADYGYTF. CDR3 DNA sequence: TGTGCCAGCAGTGCCTTCCGGGACAGGGCTGACTATGGCTACACCTTC.

This clone was recorded a few times. This sequence joins TRBV6-5 and TRBJ1-1; maybe TRBD1 (6 bases). V was clipped by 8 bases and J by 3 bases, with 13 bases between them. In germline, CDR1 is MNHEY, CDR2 SVGAGI. CDR3 size: 13 residues. CDR3 sequence: CASSNRADTEAFF. CDR3 DNA sequence: TGTGCCAGCTCGAACAGGGCGGACACTGAAGCTTTCTTT.

V and J are TRBV6-6 and TRBJ2-7, with no clear D. V lost 5 bases and J 0 bases, leaving 17 bases between the germline ends. The CDR3 is made up of 16 amino acids. CDR1 and CDR2 (germline): MNHNY, SVGAGI (reference sequence). The CDR3 DNA reads TGTGCCAGCAGTAAGCCGCGAGGCAGAGACTCCTACGAGCAGTACTTC. Protein sequence: CASSKPRGRDSYEQYF.

The chain has TRBV15 and TRBJ2-4; perhaps TRBD2 as D (6 bases). CDR3 length: 16 amino acids. V was trimmed by 0 bases and J by 5 bases, leaving 14 bases between them. The germline V gene encodes CDR1 LNHNV and CDR2 YYDKDF (reference sequence). CDR3 region: CATSRDGSAGQNIQYF. As DNA, the CDR3 is TGTGCCACCAGCAGAGATGGGTCGGCGGGGCAAAACATTCAGTACTTC.

The gene calls are TRBV3-1 (or the pseudogene TRBV3-2) and TRBJ2-2, with a tentative D call TRBD2 (6 bases). CDR1 LGHDT and CDR2 YNNKEL come from the germline V gene (reference sequence). This CDR3 region has 17 residues. Trimming took off 0 bases at V and 0 bases at J, with 11 bases between the two ends. CDR3 sequence reads: CASSQDLRGTNTGELFF. The CDR3 region has the DNA TGTGCCAGCAGCCAAGATTTGCGGGGCACGAACACCGGGGAGCTGTTTTTT.

The chain has TRBV5-6 and TRBJ2-5, with TRBD1 identical over 7 bases. This CDR3 has 19 amino acids. The germline V gene has CDR1 SGHDT and CDR2 YYEEEE. V trimming: 1 base; J trimming: 0 bases; junction bases outside the gene matches: 15. The CDR3 DNA follows: TGTGCCAGCAGCTTGAGAGGTTCCTCAGGGGGAAATTACCAAGAGACCCAGTACTTC. Protein: CASSLRGSSGGNYQETQYF.

The chain employs TRBV15 and TRBJ2-3; TRBD1 aligns across 12 bases. CDR1 is LNHNV and CDR2 is YYDKDF in the germline V gene (reference sequence). The CDR3 contains 16 residues. V shed 2 bases and J 5 bases; nucleotides not matched to a gene: 5. The CDR3 sequence: CATSRSGTGGGDTQYF. The CDR3 DNA follows: TGTGCCACCAGCAGATCCGGGACAGGGGGCGGAGATACGCAGTATTTT.

V is TRBV7-9 and J is TRBJ2-2; D is unresolved. CDR3 length: 13 residues. CDR1 and CDR2 from the germline V gene are SEHNR and FQNEAQ (reference sequence). V shed 1 base and J shed 6 bases, with 6 bases lying between them. The CDR3 sequence is CASSLDEAGELFF. As DNA, the CDR3 is TGTGCCAGCAGCTTAGACGAGGCCGGGGAGCTGTTTTTT.

The chain recombines TRBV2 with TRBJ1-5; D unclear. CDR1 is SNHLY and CDR2 is FYNNEI in the germline V gene. V was shortened by 2 bases and J by 3 bases, with 5 bases between the two germline ends. The CDR3 length is 13 residues. The CDR3 DNA sequence: TGTGCCAGCAGTGAAACAGTCAATCAGCCCCAGCATTTT. This codes for CASSETVNQPQHF.

A note on this clone: This specimen includes other DNA sequences encoding the same CDR3. V usage is TRBV3-1 (or the pseudogene TRBV3-2) and J usage is TRBJ1-3; D unclear. The CDR3 is 14 amino acids. Germline CDR1 and CDR2: LGHDT and YNNKEL (reference sequence). V lost 1 base and J lost 1, with 5 bases in between. CDR3 sequence reads: CASSQAGSGNTIYF. CDR3 DNA sequence: TGTGCCAGCAGCCAAGCGGGGTCTGGAAACACCATATATTTT.

This clone was observed a handful of times. The chain joins TRBV27 to TRBJ1-2, with a tentative D call TRBD1 (6 bases). This CDR3 region has 14 residues. Trimming stripped 3 bases from V and 4 bases from J, with 12 bases between. Germline values: CDR1 MNHEY, CDR2 SMNVEV (reference sequence). CDR3 coding DNA: TGTGCCAGCAGTTTGTCAGGGGTTGCCTATGGCTACACCTTC. Its translation is CASSLSGVAYGYTF.

The chain links TRBV7-2 to TRBJ1-1; no definite D call. The length of the CDR3 is 13 residues. Germline V gives CDR1 SGHTA, CDR2 FQGNSA. V was clipped by 4 bases and J by 4 bases, with 10 bases between them. DNA of the CDR3: TGTGCCAGCAGCTCTGCGCCAAGCACTGAAGCTTTCTTT. Translating gives CASSSAPSTEAFF. Filled out from reference TRBV7-2 and TRBJ1-1, the complete variable domain reads GAGVSQSPSNKVTEKGKDVELRCDPISGHTALYWYRQSLGQGLEFLIYFQGNSAPDKSGLPSDRFSAERTGGSVSTLTIQRTQQEDSAVYLCASSSAPSTEAFFGQGTRLTVV.

In this sample, this clone turned up a few times. The rearrangement links TRBV4-1 to TRBJ1-1, with D possibly being TRBD1 (5 bases). V lost 0 bases to trimming and J lost 5 bases, with 10 bases between them. In germline, CDR1 is MGHRA, CDR2 YSYEKL. This CDR3 region has 14 residues. CDR3 DNA sequence: TGCGCCAGCAGCCAAGAGGAGGGGACGACTGAAGCTTTCTTT. Translating gives CASSQEEGTTEAFF.

The chain combines TRBV29-1 with TRBJ2-1; D may be TRBD2 (6 bases). CDR1 and CDR2 (germline): SQVTM, ANQGSEA. This CDR3 is built from 12 residues. The V and J ends lost 1 base and 7 bases respectively, with 8 bases between them. CDR3 sequence reads: CSVEGLANEQFF. CDR3 DNA: TGCAGCGTTGAAGGGCTAGCGAATGAGCAGTTCTTC.

The V gene is TRBV9, the J gene TRBJ1-4, with TRBD1 matching over 7 bases. Germline V gene lookup returns CDR1 SGDLS and CDR2 YYNGEE. The CDR3 is 15 amino acids. J gave up 8 bases and V 4 bases, and 11 bases lay outside the gene matches. The CDR3 is CASSLGTVGPEKLFF. The CDR3 DNA reads as TGTGCCAGCAGCCTAGGGACAGTTGGACCCGAAAAACTGTTTTTT.

This rearrangement joins TRBV7-6 to TRBJ2-5; D is undetermined. Looked up from germline, CDR1 is SGHVS and CDR2 is FNYEAQ. V was shortened by 2 bases and J by 4 bases, with 20 bases between the two germline ends. CDR3 length: 17 residues. CDR3 nucleotides: TGTGCCAGCAGCTTAATACCATCGGGTCTCGAAGGAGAGACCCAGTACTTC. Amino acid sequence: CASSLIPSGLEGETQYF. Full variable domain (rest looked up from reference TRBV7-6 and TRBJ2-5): GAGVSQSPRYKVTKRGQDVALRCDPISGHVSLYWYRQALGQGPEFLTYFNYEAQQDKSGLPNDRFSAERPEGSISTLTIQRTEQRDSAMYRCASSLIPSGLEGETQYFGPGTRLLVL.

This chain joins TRBV7-9 and TRBJ1-4; the D is unclear. The germline CDR1 and CDR2 sequences are SEHNR and FQNEAQ (reference sequence). CDR3 length: 17 amino acids. V was cut by 7 bases and J by 1 base, with 19 bases left in between. CDR3 nucleotide sequence: TGTGCCAGCAACTCTGCCGGGAGCCCAGTAACTAATGAAAAACTGTTTTTT. Encoded protein: CASNSAGSPVTNEKLFF.

The chain employs TRBV24-1 and TRBJ2-5, with TRBD2 matching 12 bases. CDR1 is KGHDR, CDR2 SFDVKD, per germline. V was pared by 6 bases and J by 2 bases, with 3 bases of the junction left unmatched. This CDR3 has 15 amino acids. The CDR3, as DNA: TGTGCCACCAGTCCCGGGACTAGCGGGCAAGAGACCCAGTACTTC. It translates to CATSPGTSGQETQYF.

This chain links TRBV10-3 with TRBJ1-1; the D is unclear. V lost 2 bases and J lost 8, with 9 bases in between. This CDR3 region has 12 residues. Per germline, CDR1 ENHRY and CDR2 SYGVKD. In DNA form, the CDR3 reads TGTGCCATCAGTGAGGCATCGGGAGAAGCTTTCTTT. Encoded protein: CAISEASGEAFF.